This TCR beta chain appears in the sequencing data of a study of CD4 and CD8 cells across lung adenocarcinoma regions. This clonotype was found many times. Via MiXCR, TCRdb re-called the PCR reads, giving one row per CDR3 protein. The repertoire holds over 20,000 distinct CDR3 sequences, roughly half seen once, with around a quarter in the top ten. The CDR3 contains 15 residues. CDR1 LGHNA and CDR2 YNFKEQ come from the germline V gene. J was trimmed by 2 bases and V by 4 bases; bases with no gene match: 5. Localized lung adenocarcinoma, a non-small cell lung cancer, affected the donors. The TCR comes from a female donor with lung adenocarcinoma. The CD4 and CD8 labels of this study may be unreliable. The chain carries TRBV4-2 and TRBJ2-5, with 9 bases lining up with TRBD2. The material sequenced was CD8+ T cells from the center of a lung tumor. The CDR3 DNA reads TGTGCCAGCAGCCCTAGCGGGGTTACTCAAGAGACCCAGTACTTC. It translates to CASSPSGVTQETQYF.